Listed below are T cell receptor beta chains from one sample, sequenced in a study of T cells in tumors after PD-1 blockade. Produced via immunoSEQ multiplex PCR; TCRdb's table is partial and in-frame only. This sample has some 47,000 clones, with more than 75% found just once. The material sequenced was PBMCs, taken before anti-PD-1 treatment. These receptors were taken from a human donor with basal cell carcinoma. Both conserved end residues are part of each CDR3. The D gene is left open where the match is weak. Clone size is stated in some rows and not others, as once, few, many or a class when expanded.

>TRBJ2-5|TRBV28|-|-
TGTGCCAGCAGTGGGGACAAAACGGGGGAGACCCAGTACTTC
CASSGDKTGETQYF
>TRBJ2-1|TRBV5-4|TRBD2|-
TGTGCCAGCACCAAAGGGGGGCTAGCGGGAGGAAATGAGCAGTTCTTC
CASTKGGLAGGNEQFF
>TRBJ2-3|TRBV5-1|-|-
TGCGCCAGCTGCTTTGGCGAAAGCACAGATACGCAGTATTTT
CASCFGESTDTQYF
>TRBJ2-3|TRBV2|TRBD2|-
TGTGCCAGCAGTGATCCTAGCGGGGGGGAAACCACAGATACGCAGTATTTT
CASSDPSGGETTDTQYF
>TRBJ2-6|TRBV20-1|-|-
TGCAGTGCTAGTGGGCAGGCCTCTGGGGCCAACGTCCTGACTTTC
CSASGQASGANVLTF
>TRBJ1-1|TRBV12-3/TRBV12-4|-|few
TGTGCCAGCAGTTCCGACAGGGAAGCTTTCTTT
CASSSDREAFF
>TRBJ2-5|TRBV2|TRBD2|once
TGTGCCAGCGGGGGGGGGTCGTACCAAGAGACCCAGTACTTC
CASGGGSYQETQYF
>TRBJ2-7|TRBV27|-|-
TGTGCCAGCAGCCCGCGGGGTCCCCTCGGTCACGCAGGCCGCTACGAGCAGTACTTC
CASSPRGPLGHAGRYEQYF
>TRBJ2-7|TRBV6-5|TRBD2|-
TGTGCCAGCAAGGTAGCGGGCTCCTACGAGCAGTACTTC
CASKVAGSYEQYF
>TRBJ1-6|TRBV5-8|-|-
TGTGCCAGCAGCCAGTTCAATTCACCCCTCCACTTT
CASSQFNSPLHF
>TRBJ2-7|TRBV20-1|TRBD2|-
TGCAGTGCTAGTAAGGGACTAGCGGGAGTACGGAGTTACGAGCAGTACTTC
CSASKGLAGVRSYEQYF
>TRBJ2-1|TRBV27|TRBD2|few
TGTGCCAGCAGGAAAGCTAGCGGGTTGACCTACAATGAGCAGTTCTTC
CASRKASGLTYNEQFF
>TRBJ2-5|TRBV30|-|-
TGTGCCTGGAGTCTATCGGGGGGCACGGGGACCCAGTACTTC
CAWSLSGGTGTQYF
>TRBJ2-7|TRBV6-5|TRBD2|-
TGTGCCAGCAGGCCCTGGGAGGGGACGGGTTACGAGCAGTACTTC
CASRPWEGTGYEQYF
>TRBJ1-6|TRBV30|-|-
TGTGCCTGGCGACGAAGGGTAATCCGAGACGGGAGAAATTCACCCCTCCACTTT
CAWRRRVIRDGRNSPLHF
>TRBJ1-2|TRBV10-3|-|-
TGTGCCATCAGTGAGTCGTCAGTCTATGGCTACACCTTC
CAISESSVYGYTF
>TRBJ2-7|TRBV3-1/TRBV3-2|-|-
TGTGCCAGCAGCCAAGATCTTAAGAAGCAGTACTTC
CASSQDLKKQYF
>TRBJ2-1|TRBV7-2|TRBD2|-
TGTGCCAGCAGTCTCGCGGGGACTAGCTCCTACAATGAGCAGTTCTTC
CASSLAGTSSYNEQFF
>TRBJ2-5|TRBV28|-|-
TGTGCCAGCAGACAGGCGGCTCGAGAGACCCAGTACTTC
CASRQAARETQYF
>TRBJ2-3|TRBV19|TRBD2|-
TGTGCCAGTAGTCTTAGACTAGCGGTGAGCACAGATACGCAGTATTTT
CASSLRLAVSTDTQYF
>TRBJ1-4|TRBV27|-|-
TGTGCCAGCAGTTTATCACGGTATGAAAAACTGTTTTTT
CASSLSRYEKLFF
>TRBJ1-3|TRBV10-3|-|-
TGTGCCATCAGTGAGAACAGGGCGGTCTCTGGAAACACCATATATTTT
CAISENRAVSGNTIYF
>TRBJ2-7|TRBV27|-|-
TGTGCCAGCAGTAGGCTCAGTGGGGCCTACGAGCAGTACTTC
CASSRLSGAYEQYF
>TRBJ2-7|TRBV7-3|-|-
TGTGCCAGCAGCGAGGGCCCACCGGGGGAGCAGTACTTC
CASSEGPPGEQYF
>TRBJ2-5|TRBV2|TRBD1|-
TGTGCCAGCAGTGCCCCAGGGGGCGCGGGAGAGACCCAGTACTTC
CASSAPGGAGETQYF
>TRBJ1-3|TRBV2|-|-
TGTGCCAGCAGTGAATCGGGGGGGACTGGAAACACCATATATTTT
CASSESGGTGNTIYF
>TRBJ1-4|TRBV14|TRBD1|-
TGTGCCAGCAACGACAGGGCAGGAGGTGAAAAACTGTTTTTT
CASNDRAGGEKLFF
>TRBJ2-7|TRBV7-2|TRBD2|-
TGTGCCAGCAGCCTGCTGGTAGCGGGGGGGCTGGAGCAGTACTTC
CASSLLVAGGLEQYF
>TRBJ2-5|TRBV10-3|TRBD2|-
TGTGCCATCAGTGAGTCAACGGGGGGGTACGAGACCCAGTACTTC
CAISESTGGYETQYF
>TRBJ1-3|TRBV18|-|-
TGTGCCAGCTCACCAGTCTCTGGAAACACCATATATTTT
CASSPVSGNTIYF
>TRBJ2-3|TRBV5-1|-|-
TGCGCCAGCAGCTTGGTTTCGGGCACAGATACGCAGTATTTT
CASSLVSGTDTQYF
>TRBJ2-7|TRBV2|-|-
TGTGCCAGCAGTGAAGCGTCGGGAAGGGCAGAGCAGTACTTC
CASSEASGRAEQYF
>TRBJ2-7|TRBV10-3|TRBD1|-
TGTGCCATCAGGGGACAGGGGGTCGAGCAGTACTTC
CAIRGQGVEQYF
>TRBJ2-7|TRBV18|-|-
TGTGCCAGCTCACAGGGATACGGCTACGAGCAGTACTTC
CASSQGYGYEQYF
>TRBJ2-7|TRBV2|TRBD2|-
TGTGCCAGCAGTCTCAGCGGGGTGGGCGAGCAGTACTTC
CASSLSGVGEQYF
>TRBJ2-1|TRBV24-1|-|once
TGTGCCACCAACCGGGCTATGAACCCCAATGAGCAGTTCTTC
CATNRAMNPNEQFF
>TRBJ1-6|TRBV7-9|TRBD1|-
TGTGCCAGCAGCTTAGCGACGACAGGGAAGAATTCACCCCTCCACTTT
CASSLATTGKNSPLHF
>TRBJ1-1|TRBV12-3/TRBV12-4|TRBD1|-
TGTGCCAGCATCGACAGGGACACTGAAGCTTTCTTT
CASIDRDTEAFF
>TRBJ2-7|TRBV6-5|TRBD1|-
TGTGCCAGCAGATCCGGACAGGGGCTTTCCTACGAGCAGTACTTC
CASRSGQGLSYEQYF
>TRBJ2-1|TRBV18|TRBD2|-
TGTGCCAGCTCCCGGGAGGGGAATGAGCAGTTCTTC
CASSREGNEQFF
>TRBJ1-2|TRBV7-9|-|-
TGTGCCAGCAGCGAAGCGGGGCAGGAACACTATGGCTACACCTTC
CASSEAGQEHYGYTF
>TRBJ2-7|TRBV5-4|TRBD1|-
TGTGCCAGCAGCTCCCCGGGACAGGGGCGTATGGAGCAGTACTTC
CASSSPGQGRMEQYF
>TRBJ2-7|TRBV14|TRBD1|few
TGTGCCAGCAGCCCTAGACAGGGGGCCTACGAGCAGTACTTC
CASSPRQGAYEQYF
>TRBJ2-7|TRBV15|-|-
TGTGCCACCAGCAGAGACCCGGGTCCCTACGAGCAGTACTTC
CATSRDPGPYEQYF
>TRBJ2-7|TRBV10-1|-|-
TGCGCCAGCAGTGAAAGCCCCATCTACGAGCAGTACTTC
CASSESPIYEQYF
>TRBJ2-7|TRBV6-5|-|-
TGTGCCAACATAACAGGGATCTCCTACGAGCAGTACTTC
CANITGISYEQYF
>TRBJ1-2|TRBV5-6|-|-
TGTGCCAGCAGTAGACAGGAAATTAACTATGGCTACACCTTC
CASSRQEINYGYTF
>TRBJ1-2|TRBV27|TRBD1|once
TGTGCCAGCAGTACCCGGGACAGGGCCTTTAACTATGGCTACACCTTC
CASSTRDRAFNYGYTF
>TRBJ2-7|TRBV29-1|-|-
TGCAGCGTTGAATTGGGATACGAGCAGTACTTC
CSVELGYEQYF
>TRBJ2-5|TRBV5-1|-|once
TGCGCCAGCAGCTTGGAAAAGTCTCAAGAGACCCAGTACTTC
CASSLEKSQETQYF
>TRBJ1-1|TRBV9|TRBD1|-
TGTGCCAGCAGCGTAACGGGACAGGTAAACATGAACACTGAAGCTTTCTTT
CASSVTGQVNMNTEAFF
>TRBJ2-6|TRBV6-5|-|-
TGTGCCAGCAGCGTACACATCTCTGGGGCCAACGTCCTGACTTTC
CASSVHISGANVLTF
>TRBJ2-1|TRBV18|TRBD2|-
TGTGCCAGCTCACCGAAAACCGGGACTACCTACAATGAGCAGTTCTTC
CASSPKTGTTYNEQFF
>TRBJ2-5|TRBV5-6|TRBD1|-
TGTGCCAGCAGGTCCTCCGGGACAGGACAAGAGACCCAGTACTTC
CASRSSGTGQETQYF
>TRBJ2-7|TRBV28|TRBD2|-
TGTGCCAGCAGTTTACTCAAAGCCGGGACTAGCGGGGCTCAGAAGCAGTACTTC
CASSLLKAGTSGAQKQYF
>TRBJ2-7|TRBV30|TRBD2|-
TGTGCCTGGAGCCATACTAGCGGGGGCTTCTACGAGCAGTACTTC
CAWSHTSGGFYEQYF